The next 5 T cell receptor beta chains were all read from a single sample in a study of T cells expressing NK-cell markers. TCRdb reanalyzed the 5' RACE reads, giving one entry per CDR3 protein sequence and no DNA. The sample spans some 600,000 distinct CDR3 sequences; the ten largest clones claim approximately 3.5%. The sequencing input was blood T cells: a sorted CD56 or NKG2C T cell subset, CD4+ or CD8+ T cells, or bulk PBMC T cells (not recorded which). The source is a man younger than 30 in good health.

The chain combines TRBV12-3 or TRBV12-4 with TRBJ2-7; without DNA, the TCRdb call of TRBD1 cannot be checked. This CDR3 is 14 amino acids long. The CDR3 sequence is CASSGQGGLYEQYF.

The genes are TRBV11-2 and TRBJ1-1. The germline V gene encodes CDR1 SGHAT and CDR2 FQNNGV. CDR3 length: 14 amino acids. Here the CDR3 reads CASSHPRPASEAFF.

CDR3 region: CAWSVPGGPTNEKLFF. This sequence joins TRBV30 and TRBJ1-4; the TRBD1 assignment by TCRdb is unverifiable without DNA. The CDR3 extends over 16 amino acids. Germline V lookup: CDR1 GTSNPN, CDR2 SVGIG (reference sequence).

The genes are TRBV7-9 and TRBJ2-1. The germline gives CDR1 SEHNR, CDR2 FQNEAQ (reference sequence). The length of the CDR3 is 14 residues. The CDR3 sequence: CASSLAGKYNEQFF. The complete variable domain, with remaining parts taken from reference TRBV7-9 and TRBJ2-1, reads DTGVSQNPRHKITKRGQNVTFRCDPISEHNRLYWYRQTLGQGPEFLTYFQNEAQLEKSRLLSDRFSAERPKGSFSTLEIQRTEQGDSAMYLCASSLAGKYNEQFFGPGTRLTVL.

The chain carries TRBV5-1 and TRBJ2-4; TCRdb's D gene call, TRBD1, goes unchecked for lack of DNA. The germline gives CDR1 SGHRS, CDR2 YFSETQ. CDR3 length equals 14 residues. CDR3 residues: CASSLGDSENIQYF.